This TCR beta chain was recorded in a study of blood T cell repertoires in COVID-19. Study at large: Samples taken during acute and convalescent COVID-19 were collected in the United States, Italy and Spain. In each case, the material was cDNA or gDNA derived from T cells, B-cell-depleted T cells, or PBMCs.

Produced via immunoSEQ multiplex PCR; TCRdb's table is partial and in-frame only. The repertoire consists of 100,000 to 150,000 clones, with approximately 90% occurring once and the leading ten covering around 1.9%. Source material: peripheral blood. This sequence originates from a man between 45 and 60 years old with COVID-19, enrolled during active disease.

Here the CDR3 DNA reads TGTGCCTGGAGTCCATCCTGGACACGGACTACGGGGAATGAGCAGTTCTTC. Encoded protein: CAWSPSWTRTTGNEQFF. The J gene is TRBJ2-1, the V gene TRBV30, with a weak D call TRBD2 (6 bases). Trimming pared 2 bases from V and 7 bases from J, leaving 24 bases between. The CDR3 consists of 17 residues. Germline CDR1 reads GTSNPN; CDR2 reads SVGIG (reference sequence).